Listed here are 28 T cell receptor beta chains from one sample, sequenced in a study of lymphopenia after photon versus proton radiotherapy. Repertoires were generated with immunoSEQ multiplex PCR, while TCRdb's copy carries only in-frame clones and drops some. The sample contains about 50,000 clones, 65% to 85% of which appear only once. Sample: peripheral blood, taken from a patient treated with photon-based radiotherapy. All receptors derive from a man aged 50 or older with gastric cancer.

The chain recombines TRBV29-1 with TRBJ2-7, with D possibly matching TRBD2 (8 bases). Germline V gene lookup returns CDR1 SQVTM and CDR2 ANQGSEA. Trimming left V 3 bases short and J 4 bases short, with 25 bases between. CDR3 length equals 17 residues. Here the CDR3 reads CSVERRGPGRAKYEQYF. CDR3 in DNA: TGCAGCGTTGAGAGGAGGGGGCCCGGGAGGGCAAAGTACGAGCAGTACTTC.

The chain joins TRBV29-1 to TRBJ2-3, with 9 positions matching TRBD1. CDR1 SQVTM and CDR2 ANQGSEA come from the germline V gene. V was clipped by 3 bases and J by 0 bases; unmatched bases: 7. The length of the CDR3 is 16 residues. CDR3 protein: CSVEGRDRDSTDTQYF. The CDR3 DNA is TGCAGCGTTGAGGGGCGGGACAGGGATAGCACAGATACGCAGTATTTT.

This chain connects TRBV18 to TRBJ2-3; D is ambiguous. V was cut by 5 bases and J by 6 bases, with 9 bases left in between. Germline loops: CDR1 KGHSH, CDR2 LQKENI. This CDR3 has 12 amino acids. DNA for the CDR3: TGTGCCAGCTCAACATATACGGATACGCAGTATTTT. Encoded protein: CASSTYTDTQYF.

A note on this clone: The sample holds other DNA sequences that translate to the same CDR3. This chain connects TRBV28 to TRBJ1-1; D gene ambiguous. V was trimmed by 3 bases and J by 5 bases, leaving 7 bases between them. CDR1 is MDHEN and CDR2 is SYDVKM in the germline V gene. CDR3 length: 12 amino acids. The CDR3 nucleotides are TGTGCCAGCAGTTTCGAAGTTACTGAAGCTTTCTTT. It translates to CASSFEVTEAFF.

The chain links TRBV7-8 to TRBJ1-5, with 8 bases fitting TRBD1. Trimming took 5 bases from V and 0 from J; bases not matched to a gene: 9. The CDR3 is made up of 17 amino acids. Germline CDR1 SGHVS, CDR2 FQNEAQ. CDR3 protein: CASSPQTGAYSNQPQHF. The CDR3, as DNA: TGTGCCAGCAGCCCCCAGACAGGGGCATATAGCAATCAGCCCCAGCATTTT.

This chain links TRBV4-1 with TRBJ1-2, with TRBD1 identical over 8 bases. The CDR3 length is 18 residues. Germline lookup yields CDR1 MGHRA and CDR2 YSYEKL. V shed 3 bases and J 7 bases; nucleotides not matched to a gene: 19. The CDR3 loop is CASSHLKLEPGQESGYTF. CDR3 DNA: TGCGCCAGCAGCCATCTAAAGTTAGAACCGGGACAGGAGAGTGGCTACACCTTC.

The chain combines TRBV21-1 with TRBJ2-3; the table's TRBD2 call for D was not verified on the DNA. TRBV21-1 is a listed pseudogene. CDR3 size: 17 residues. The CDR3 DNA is TGTGCCAGGAGCGGGACTAGCGGGAGGGTTGATACAGATACGCAGTATTTT. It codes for CARSGTSGRVDTDTQYF.

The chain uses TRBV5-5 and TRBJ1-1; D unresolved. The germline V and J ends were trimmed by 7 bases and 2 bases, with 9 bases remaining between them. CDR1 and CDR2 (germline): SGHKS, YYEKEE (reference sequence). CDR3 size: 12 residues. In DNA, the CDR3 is TGTGCCAGCTCCCGTGCCAACACTGAAGCTTTCTTT. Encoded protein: CASSRANTEAFF.

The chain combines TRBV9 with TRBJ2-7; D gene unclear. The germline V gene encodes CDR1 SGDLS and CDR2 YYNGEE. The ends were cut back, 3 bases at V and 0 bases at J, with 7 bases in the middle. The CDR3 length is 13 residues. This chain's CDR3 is CASSAGPSYEQYF. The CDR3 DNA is TGTGCCAGCAGCGCGGGTCCCTCCTACGAGCAGTACTTC. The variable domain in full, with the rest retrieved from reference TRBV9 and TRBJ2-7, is DSGVTQTPKHLITATGQRVTLRCSPRSGDLSVYWYQQSLDQGLQFLIQYYNGEERAKGNILERFSAQQFPDLHSELNLSSLELGDSALYFCASSAGPSYEQYFGPGTRLTVT.

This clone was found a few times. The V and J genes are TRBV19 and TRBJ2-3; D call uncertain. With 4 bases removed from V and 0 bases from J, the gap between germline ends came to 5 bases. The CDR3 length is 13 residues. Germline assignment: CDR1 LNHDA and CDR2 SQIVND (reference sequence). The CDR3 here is CASSSGSTDTQYF. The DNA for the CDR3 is TGTGCCAGTAGTAGCGGTAGCACAGATACGCAGTATTTT.

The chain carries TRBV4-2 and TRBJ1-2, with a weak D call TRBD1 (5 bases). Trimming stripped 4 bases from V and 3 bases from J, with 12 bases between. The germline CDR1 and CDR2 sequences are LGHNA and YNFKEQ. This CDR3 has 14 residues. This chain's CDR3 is CASSRAGSDYGYTF. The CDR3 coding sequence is TGTGCCAGCAGCCGGGCAGGGTCTGACTATGGCTACACCTTC.

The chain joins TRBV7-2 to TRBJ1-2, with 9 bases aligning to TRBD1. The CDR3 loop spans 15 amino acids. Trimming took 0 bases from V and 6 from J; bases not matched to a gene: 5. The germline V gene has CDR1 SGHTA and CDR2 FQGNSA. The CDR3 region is CASSLAPGQGDGYTF. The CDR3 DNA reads TGTGCCAGCAGCTTAGCTCCGGGACAGGGTGATGGCTACACCTTC.

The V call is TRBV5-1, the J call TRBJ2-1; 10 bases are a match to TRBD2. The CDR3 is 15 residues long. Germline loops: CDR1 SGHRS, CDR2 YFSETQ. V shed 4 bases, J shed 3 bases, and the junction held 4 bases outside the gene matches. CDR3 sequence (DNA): TGCGCCAGCAGCCCAACTAGCGGGGTCTACAATGAGCAGTTCTTC. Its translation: CASSPTSGVYNEQFF.

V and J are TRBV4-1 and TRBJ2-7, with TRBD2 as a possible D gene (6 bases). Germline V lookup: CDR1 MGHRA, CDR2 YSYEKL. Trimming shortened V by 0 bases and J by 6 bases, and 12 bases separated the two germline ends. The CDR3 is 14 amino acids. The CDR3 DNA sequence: TGCGCCAGCAGCCAAGAAGGGATGGGGGGCGAGCAGTACTTC. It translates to CASSQEGMGGEQYF.

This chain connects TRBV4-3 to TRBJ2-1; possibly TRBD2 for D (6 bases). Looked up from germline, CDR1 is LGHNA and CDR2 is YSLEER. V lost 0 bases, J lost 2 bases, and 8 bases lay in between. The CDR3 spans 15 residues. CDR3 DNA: TGCGCCAGCAGCCAAGACCAGCGGGCCTACAATGAGCAGTTCTTC. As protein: CASSQDQRAYNEQFF.

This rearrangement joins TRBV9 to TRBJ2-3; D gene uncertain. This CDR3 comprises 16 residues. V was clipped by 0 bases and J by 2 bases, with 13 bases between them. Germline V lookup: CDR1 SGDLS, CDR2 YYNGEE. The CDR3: CASSVGPRTATDTQYF. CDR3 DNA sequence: TGTGCCAGCAGCGTAGGACCCCGGACGGCCACAGATACGCAGTATTTT.

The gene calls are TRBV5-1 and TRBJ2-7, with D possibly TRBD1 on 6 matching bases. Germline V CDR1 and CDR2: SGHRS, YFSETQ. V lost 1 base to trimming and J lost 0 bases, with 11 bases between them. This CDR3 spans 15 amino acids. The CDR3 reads CASSLTGNPSYEQYF. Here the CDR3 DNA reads TGCGCCAGCAGCTTGACAGGGAACCCCTCCTACGAGCAGTACTTC.

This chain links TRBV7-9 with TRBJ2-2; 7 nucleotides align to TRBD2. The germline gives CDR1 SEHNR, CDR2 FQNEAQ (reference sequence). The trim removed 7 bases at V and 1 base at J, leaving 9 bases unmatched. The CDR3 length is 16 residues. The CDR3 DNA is TGTGCCAGCATTCGACTATCGGGAGGGAACACCGGGGAGCTGTTTTTT. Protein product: CASIRLSGGNTGELFF. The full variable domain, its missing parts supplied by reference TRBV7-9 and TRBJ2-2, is DTGVSQNPRHKITKRGQNVTFRCDPISEHNRLYWYRQTLGQGPEFLTYFQNEAQLEKSRLLSDRFSAERPKGSFSTLEIQRTEQGDSAMYLCASIRLSGGNTGELFFGEGSRLTVL.

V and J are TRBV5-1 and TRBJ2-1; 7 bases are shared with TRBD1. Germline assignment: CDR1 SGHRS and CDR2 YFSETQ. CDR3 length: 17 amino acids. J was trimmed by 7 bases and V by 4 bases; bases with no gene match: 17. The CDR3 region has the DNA TGCGCCAGCAGCCAGCGAACAGGGGCGCATAATACGAATGAGCAGTTCTTC. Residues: CASSQRTGAHNTNEQFF.

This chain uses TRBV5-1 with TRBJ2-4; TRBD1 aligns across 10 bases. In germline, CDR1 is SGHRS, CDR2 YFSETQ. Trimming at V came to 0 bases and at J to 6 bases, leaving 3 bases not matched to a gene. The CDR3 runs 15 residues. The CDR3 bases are TGCGCCAGCAGCTTGGTCGGGACAGGGGTAAACATTCAGTACTTC. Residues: CASSLVGTGVNIQYF.

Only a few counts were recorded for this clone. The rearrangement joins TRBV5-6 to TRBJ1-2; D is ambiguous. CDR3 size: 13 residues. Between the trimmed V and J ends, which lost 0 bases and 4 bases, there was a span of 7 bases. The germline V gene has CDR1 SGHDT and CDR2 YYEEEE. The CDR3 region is CASSLGSSYGYTF. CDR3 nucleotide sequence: TGTGCCAGCAGCTTGGGGTCTTCCTATGGCTACACCTTC.

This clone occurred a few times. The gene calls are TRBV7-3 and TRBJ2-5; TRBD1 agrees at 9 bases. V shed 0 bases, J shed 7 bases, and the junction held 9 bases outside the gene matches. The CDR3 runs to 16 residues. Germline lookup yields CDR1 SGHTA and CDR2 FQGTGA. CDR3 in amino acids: CASSLTGTGRYATQYF. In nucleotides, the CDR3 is TGTGCCAGCAGCTTAACGGGGACAGGGAGATATGCGACCCAGTACTTC.

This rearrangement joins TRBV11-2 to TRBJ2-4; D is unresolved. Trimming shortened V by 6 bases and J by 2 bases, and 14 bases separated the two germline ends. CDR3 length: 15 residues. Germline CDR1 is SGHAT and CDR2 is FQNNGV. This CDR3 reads CASRPEEASKNIQYF. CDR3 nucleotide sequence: TGTGCCAGCAGGCCTGAAGAGGCGTCCAAAAACATTCAGTACTTC.

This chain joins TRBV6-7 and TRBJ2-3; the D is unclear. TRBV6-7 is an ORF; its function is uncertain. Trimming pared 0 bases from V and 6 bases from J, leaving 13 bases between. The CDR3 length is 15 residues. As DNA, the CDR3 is TGTGCCAGCAGTTACTCGAAACGAGGCCAGGATACGCAGTATTTT. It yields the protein CASSYSKRGQDTQYF.

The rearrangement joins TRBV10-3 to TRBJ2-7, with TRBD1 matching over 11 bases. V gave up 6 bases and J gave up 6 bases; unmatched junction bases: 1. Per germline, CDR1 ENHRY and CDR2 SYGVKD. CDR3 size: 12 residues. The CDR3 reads CAIRGTGGEQYF. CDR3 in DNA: TGTGCCATCAGGGGGACAGGGGGCGAGCAGTACTTC.

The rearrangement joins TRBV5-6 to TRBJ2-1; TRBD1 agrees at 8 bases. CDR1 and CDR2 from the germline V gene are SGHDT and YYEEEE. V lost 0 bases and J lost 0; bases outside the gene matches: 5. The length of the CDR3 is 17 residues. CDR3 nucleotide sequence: TGTGCCAGCAGCTTGGACGGACAGGGAAGCTCCTACAATGAGCAGTTCTTC. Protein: CASSLDGQGSSYNEQFF.

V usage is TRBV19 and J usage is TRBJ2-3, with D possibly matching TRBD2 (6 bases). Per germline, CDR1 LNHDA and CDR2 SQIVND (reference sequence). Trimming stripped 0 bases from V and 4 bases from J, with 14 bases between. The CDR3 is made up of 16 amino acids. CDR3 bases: TGTGCCAGTAGTATAGATCGGAGGGAGATTCCAGATACGCAGTATTTT. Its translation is CASSIDRREIPDTQYF.

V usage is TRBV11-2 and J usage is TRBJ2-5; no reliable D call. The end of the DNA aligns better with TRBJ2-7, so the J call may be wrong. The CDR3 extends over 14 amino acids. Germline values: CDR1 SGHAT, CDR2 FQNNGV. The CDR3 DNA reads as TGTGCCAGCAGTTCCAATAAGGCCCCCTACGAGCAGTACTTC. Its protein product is CASSSNKAPYEQYF.